This T cell receptor beta chain comes out of a study of blood T cell repertoires in COVID-19. V gave up 3 bases and J gave up 13 bases, with 21 bases separating them. The CDR3 extends over 14 amino acids. Germline CDR1 and CDR2: SGHRS and YFSETQ. A few counts support this clone. Produced via immunoSEQ multiplex PCR; TCRdb's table is partial and in-frame only. The sample yields 180,000 or so clones, around 80% seen once. This clonotype was obtained from a man aged 45-65 years who had recovered from COVID-19. Sequencing was carried out using PBMCs or T cells enriched from blood (not recorded which). The chain has TRBV5-1 and TRBJ2-3; TRBD2 is a possible D gene (6 bases). CDR3 in amino acids: CASSSPDDRGGEYF. The CDR3 nucleotides read TGCGCCAGCAGCTCCCCCGACGATAGGGGCGGGGAGTATTTT.